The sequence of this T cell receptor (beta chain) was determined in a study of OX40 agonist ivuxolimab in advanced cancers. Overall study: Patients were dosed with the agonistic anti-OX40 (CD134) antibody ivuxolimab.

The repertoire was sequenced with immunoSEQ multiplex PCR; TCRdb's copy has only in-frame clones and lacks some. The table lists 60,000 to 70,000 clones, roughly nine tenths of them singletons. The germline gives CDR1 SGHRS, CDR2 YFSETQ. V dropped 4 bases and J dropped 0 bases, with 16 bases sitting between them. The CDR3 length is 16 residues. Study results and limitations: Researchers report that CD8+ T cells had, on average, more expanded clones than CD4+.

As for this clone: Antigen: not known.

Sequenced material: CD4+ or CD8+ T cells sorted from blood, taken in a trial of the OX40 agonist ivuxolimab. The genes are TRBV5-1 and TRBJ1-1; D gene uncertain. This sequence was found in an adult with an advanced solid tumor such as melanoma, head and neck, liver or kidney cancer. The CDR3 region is CASSRSKQAMNTEAFF. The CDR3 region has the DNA TGCGCCAGCAGCCGATCCAAGCAGGCAATGAACACTGAAGCTTTCTTT. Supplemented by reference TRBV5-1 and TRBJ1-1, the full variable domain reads KAGVTQTPRYLIKTRGQQVTLSCSPISGHRSVSWYQQTPGQGLQFLFEYFSETQRNKGNFPGRFSGRQFSNSRSEMNVSTLELGDSALYLCASSRSKQAMNTEAFFGQGTRLTVV.